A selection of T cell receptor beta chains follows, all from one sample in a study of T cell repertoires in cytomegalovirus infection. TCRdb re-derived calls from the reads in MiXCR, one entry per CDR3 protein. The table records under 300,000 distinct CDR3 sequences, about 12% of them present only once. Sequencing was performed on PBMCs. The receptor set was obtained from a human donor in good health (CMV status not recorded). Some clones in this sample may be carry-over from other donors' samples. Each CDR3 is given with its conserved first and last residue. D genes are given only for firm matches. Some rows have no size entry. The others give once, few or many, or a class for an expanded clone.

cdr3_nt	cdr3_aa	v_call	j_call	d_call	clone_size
TGTGCCAGCAGCGTATCTGGCGGGAGCTACGAGCAGTACTTC	CASSVSGGSYEQYF	TRBV7-2	TRBJ2-7	TRBD2	many
TGTGCCAGTAGTATTTCCGGGACAGATTATGAGCAGTTCTTC	CASSISGTDYEQFF	TRBV19	TRBJ2-1	TRBD1	many
TGCAGCGTTTCCGGGACAGGGGCCTCCTACGAGCAGTACTTC	CSVSGTGASYEQYF	TRBV29-1	TRBJ2-7	TRBD1	-
TGTGCCAGCAGCTTAGGGGGTTCTGGGACAGGAGCTTACGAGCAGTACTTC	CASSLGGSGTGAYEQYF	TRBV7-2	TRBJ2-7	TRBD1	many
TGTGCCAGCAGCCGTTATGGACAGGGGGCGGGCACCGGGGAGCTGTTTTTT	CASSRYGQGAGTGELFF	TRBV7-2	TRBJ2-2	TRBD1	many
TGTGCCAGCAGCCCACGACAGGGAGAGGACACTGAAGCTTTCTTT	CASSPRQGEDTEAFF	TRBV7-9	TRBJ1-1	TRBD1	many
TGTGCCAGCAGCTTAACTCAGGGGGGATTATACAATGAGCAGTTCTTC	CASSLTQGGLYNEQFF	TRBV14	TRBJ2-1	-	many
TGTGCCAGCAGTTCCCCGGGACTAGCTGTATACGAGCAGTACTTC	CASSSPGLAVYEQYF	TRBV2	TRBJ2-7	TRBD2	many
TGTGCCAGCAGCTCTAGCGGGGGAGATACGCAGTATTTT	CASSSSGGDTQYF	TRBV7-2	TRBJ2-3	TRBD2	many
TGTGCCTGGAGTTCGGACCCGGGACTCGATAACAATGAGCAGTTCTTC	CAWSSDPGLDNNEQFF	TRBV30	TRBJ2-1	-	many
TGTGCCAGCAGTTCTCCGGGACGTCACTATGGCTACACCTTC	CASSSPGRHYGYTF	TRBV6-5	TRBJ1-2	-	many
TGTGCCAGCAGATGGGACATCACAGATACGCAGTATTTT	CASRWDITDTQYF	TRBV7-2	TRBJ2-3	-	-
TGTGCCAGCATGGACAGGGGTTGGACAGATACGCAGTATTTT	CASMDRGWTDTQYF	TRBV19	TRBJ2-3	TRBD1	-
TGTGCCAGCAGTCCAGCGGGGTCGGTGGACTACGAGCAGTACTTC	CASSPAGSVDYEQYF	TRBV28	TRBJ2-7	TRBD2	many
TGTGCCAGCAGTTACTGGCGATGGGGGAGCACAGATACGCAGTATTTT	CASSYWRWGSTDTQYF	TRBV6-1	TRBJ2-3	-	-
TGTGCCAGTAGTATGTCTGGAGGCAATCAGCCCCAGCATTTT	CASSMSGGNQPQHF	TRBV19	TRBJ1-5	-	many
TGCAGTGCTAGCCTCAGCTCTGGAAACACCATATATTTT	CSASLSSGNTIYF	TRBV20-1	TRBJ1-3	-	many
TGTGCCAGCAGCCGCTGGGGAGGGGCCTACGAGCAGTACTTC	CASSRWGGAYEQYF	TRBV27	TRBJ2-7	TRBD2	many
TGTGCCAGCAGCTCGGGGGCGGGAGCCTACGAGCAGTACTTC	CASSSGAGAYEQYF	TRBV7-2	TRBJ2-7	-	many
TGCAGCGTTGGGGAAACAGGGGGCTCCGAGCAGTACTTC	CSVGETGGSEQYF	TRBV29-1	TRBJ2-7	TRBD1	few
TGTGCCAGCAGTAAAACTGAGGTCGGCACAGATACGCAGTATTTT	CASSKTEVGTDTQYF	TRBV11-2	TRBJ2-3	-	few
TGTGCCAGCAGCGTAGAGGCAGCCCCCACTGATGGCTACACCTTC	CASSVEAAPTDGYTF	TRBV9	TRBJ1-2	-	-
TGTGCCAGCAGTTACTCGGGGACTAGCGGGAGCGCGTTCTTC	CASSYSGTSGSAFF	TRBV6-2/TRBV6-3	TRBJ2-1	TRBD2	many
TGCAGCGCCGGGAGCAGGGAGTGGGCTTTCTTT	CSAGSREWAFF	TRBV29-1	TRBJ1-1	-	-
TGTGCCAGCAGCTTAAGTGGGGCACAATTCTACGAGCAGTACTTC	CASSLSGAQFYEQYF	TRBV7-3	TRBJ2-7	-	many
TGTGCCAGCAGCCAACAAGCGGGACATTCAGATACGCAGTATTTT	CASSQQAGHSDTQYF	TRBV11-2	TRBJ2-3	-	-
TGTGCCAGCAGCCGGGACTCCCCCCCAGATACGCAGTATTTT	CASSRDSPPDTQYF	TRBV7-3	TRBJ2-3	-	many
TGTGCCAGCAGCCAGGGGGGACTAGCGGGAACCTACGAGCAGTACTTC	CASSQGGLAGTYEQYF	TRBV14	TRBJ2-7	TRBD2	-
TGTGCCAGCAGCCCACAGGGGCGCACTGAAGCTTTCTTT	CASSPQGRTEAFF	TRBV7-2	TRBJ1-1	TRBD1	many
TGTGCCAGTAGTCTGGGACAGGCGCCTACCTACGAGCAGTACTTC	CASSLGQAPTYEQYF	TRBV19	TRBJ2-7	TRBD1	many
TGTGCCAGCAGTTTGAAGCGGGAGGAGACCCAGTACTTC	CASSLKREETQYF	TRBV12-3/TRBV12-4	TRBJ2-5	TRBD2	-
TGTGCCAGCAGGCAAAGAGGGTCCCGTGAGACCCAGTACTTC	CASRQRGSRETQYF	TRBV6-1	TRBJ2-5	-	many
TGTGCCAGCAGCCAAGTAGGACCCGGGACAGCGAATGAGCAGTTCTTC	CASSQVGPGTANEQFF	TRBV4-1	TRBJ2-1	TRBD1	-
TGTGCCAGCACCCCATTCTACGGGCGCACTGAAGCTTTCTTT	CASTPFYGRTEAFF	TRBV7-9	TRBJ1-1	-	many
TGTGCCAGCAGTTACTCAGGACGGGACACCGGGGAGCTGTTTTTT	CASSYSGRDTGELFF	TRBV6-2/TRBV6-3	TRBJ2-2	-	once
TGTGCCAGCAGCTTAGCGGCGGGGGGGCGGGAGACCCAGTACTTC	CASSLAAGGRETQYF	TRBV7-2	TRBJ2-5	TRBD2	many
TGTGCCAGCAGCTTCAGCCCCGGCTCCTACAATGAGCAGTTCTTC	CASSFSPGSYNEQFF	TRBV7-3	TRBJ2-1	-	few
TGTGCCAGCAGCCCGGACAGGGGAAGTCAGCCCCAGCATTTT	CASSPDRGSQPQHF	TRBV5-5	TRBJ1-5	TRBD1	few
TGTGCCAGCAGCTTAACCCTTCGAGAGACCCAGTACTTC	CASSLTLRETQYF	TRBV7-3	TRBJ2-5	-	many
TGTGCCAGCAGTTTACCCCACAGGGGGAGGGAGACCCAGTACTTC	CASSLPHRGRETQYF	TRBV12-3/TRBV12-4	TRBJ2-5	TRBD1	-
TGTGCCAGCAGCTTCCACAGGGGCACAGATACGCAGTATTTT	CASSFHRGTDTQYF	TRBV11-3	TRBJ2-3	-	few
TGTGCCAGCAGCTTAGCGTCCAGGGAAGAGATCCAGTACTTC	CASSLASREEIQYF	TRBV11-2	TRBJ2-5	-	many
TGTGCCAGCAGCATACTAGCGGGGACCTACAATGAGCAGTTCTTC	CASSILAGTYNEQFF	TRBV7-9	TRBJ2-1	TRBD2	few
TGTGCCAGTAGTATAGCGGAGGGGACCGCCAACACCTTC	CASSIAEGTANTF	TRBV19	TRBJ1-2	-	many
TGTGCCAGTAGTCTCGGACGGAAAGACACTGAAGCTTTCTTT	CASSLGRKDTEAFF	TRBV19	TRBJ1-1	-	-
TGCGCCAGCAGCCAAGACCCCTCCGCTAGCCGGGGCAATGAGCAGTTCTTC	CASSQDPSASRGNEQFF	TRBV4-3	TRBJ2-1	-	-
TGTGCCAGCAGCCAAGATAGACTGGGGAGGGGGACCCAGTACTTC	CASSQDRLGRGTQYF	TRBV3-1	TRBJ2-5	TRBD2	many
TGTGCCAGCAGCCCCGGGACGATTTACGAGCAGTACTTC	CASSPGTIYEQYF	TRBV6-2/TRBV6-3	TRBJ2-7	-	many
TGCGCCAGCAGCTTGACGGGACAGATGAACACTGAAGCTTTCTTT	CASSLTGQMNTEAFF	TRBV5-1	TRBJ1-1	TRBD1	many
TGTGCCAGCAGCCAAGCCACAGGGGGCCCCACTGAAGCTTTCTTT	CASSQATGGPTEAFF	TRBV14	TRBJ1-1	TRBD1	few
TGCAGTGCTGGCCTGGGACTAGCAGGAGATACGCAGTATTTT	CSAGLGLAGDTQYF	TRBV20-1	TRBJ2-3	TRBD2	-
TGCAGTGCTAAAGAAACGTCCGCGAACACCGGGGAGCTGTTTTTT	CSAKETSANTGELFF	TRBV20-1	TRBJ2-2	-	-
TGTGCCAGCAGCCCCGGGACTAGCAGAGATACGCAGTATTTT	CASSPGTSRDTQYF	TRBV7-3	TRBJ2-3	TRBD2	many
TGTGCCAGCAGCTTAGGGACGGGTTTCACTGAAGCTTTCTTT	CASSLGTGFTEAFF	TRBV7-9	TRBJ1-1	-	many